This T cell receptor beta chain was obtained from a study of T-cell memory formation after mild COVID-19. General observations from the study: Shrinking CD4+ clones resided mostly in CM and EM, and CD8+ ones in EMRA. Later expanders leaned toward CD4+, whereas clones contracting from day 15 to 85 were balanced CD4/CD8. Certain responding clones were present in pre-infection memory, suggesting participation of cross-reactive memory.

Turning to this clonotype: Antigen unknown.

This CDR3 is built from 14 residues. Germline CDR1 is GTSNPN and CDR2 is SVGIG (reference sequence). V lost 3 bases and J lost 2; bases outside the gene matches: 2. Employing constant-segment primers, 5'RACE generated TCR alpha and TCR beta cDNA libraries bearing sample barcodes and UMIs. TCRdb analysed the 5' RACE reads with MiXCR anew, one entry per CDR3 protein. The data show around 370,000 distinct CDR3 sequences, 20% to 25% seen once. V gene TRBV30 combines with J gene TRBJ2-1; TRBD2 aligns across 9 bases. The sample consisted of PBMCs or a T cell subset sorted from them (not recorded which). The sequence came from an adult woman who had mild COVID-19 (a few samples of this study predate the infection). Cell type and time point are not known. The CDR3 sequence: CAWRASGAYNEQFF. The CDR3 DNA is TGTGCCTGGAGGGCTAGCGGGGCCTACAATGAGCAGTTCTTC.